The T cell receptor beta chain described here comes from a study of neoadjuvant anti-PD-1 for oral cavity cancer. Turning to the study itself: Non-progressing patients received a fourth nivolumab dose near day 43, then surgery on days 50-56. Broader study findings: Higher pretreatment blood Treg/Th17 ratios correlated with higher pretreatment blood and lower post-treatment tumor TCRbeta clonality.

Comment on this clone: The antigen remains unidentified.

Blood libraries mostly used approximately 450 ng genomic DNA, six replicates each. The method was immunoSEQ multiplex PCR; TCRdb's version includes in-frame clones alone and lacks a portion of them. The sample gives approximately 42,000 clones, 65% to 80% of which show up once; around 4.8% is in the top ten. Documented time point: after neoadjuvant nivolumab, at surgical resection. Stage II-IVA oral cavity squamous cell carcinoma was new and untreated by systemic or radiation therapy. This CDR3 region has 14 residues. Germline CDR1 is MGHRA and CDR2 is YSYEKL. The V gene lost 0 bases and the J gene lost 4 bases, with 9 bases spanning the gap.

The source of this sequence is a person aged 35-79 years with oral cavity squamous cell carcinoma. The sequencing used PBMCs, collected after nivolumab (anti-PD-1) treatment. The chain is built from TRBV4-1 and TRBJ1-2; perhaps TRBD1 as D (5 bases). CDR3 protein: CASSQDRVVYGYTF. In DNA, the CDR3 is TGCGCCAGCAGCCAAGACAGGGTAGTCTATGGCTACACCTTC.